This entry lists 22 T cell receptor beta chains sequenced from one sample in a study of regulatory T cells in long-lasting Graves disease (dated by TCRdb to about 2021). Libraries were prepared through multiplex PCR. Sequencing was performed on an Illumina HiSeq 4000. CDR3 regions were amplified by Arm-PCR with iRepertoire HTBI primers to construct TCR beta libraries. TCRdb handled the public reads itself, with Q25 trimming in fastp and clone calling in MiXCR, and kept productive beta chains. For every CDR3 protein sequence, its rows merge into one entry that carries the most common genes and DNA. The sample has some 220,000 distinct CDR3 sequences on record, around 19% of them singletons. About 12% of the sample is taken by the ten largest. What the time point label conveys for this sample: newly diagnosed GD, antithyroid drugs for less than 3 months. For both TCR sequencing and RNA sequencing, RNA was extracted from PBMCs in TRIzol.

This sample also belongs to another study, concerning T cells in Graves' hyperthyroidism and ophthalmopathy.

This sample comprised peripheral blood mononuclear cells (PBMCs), obtained at new diagnosis, from a patient treated with antithyroid drugs. The source is a woman aged 25 to 39 with Graves disease. Donor details come from another sample of the same person, matched by shared clones.

This clonotype was detected many times. The J gene is TRBJ1-5, the V gene TRBV19; 7 bases line up with TRBD1. Germline CDR1 and CDR2: LNHDA and SQIVND (reference sequence). J was trimmed by 2 bases and V by 10 bases; bases with no gene match: 14. The CDR3 sequence is 16 residues long. The chain's CDR3 is CANTLLGQAGNQPQHF. The CDR3, as DNA: TGTGCCAATACGTTGCTTGGACAGGCTGGCAATCAGCCCCAGCATTTT.

For this clonotype: One base away lies a much larger clone, so this may be a sequencing read error. This CDR3 reads CATSDWDRASVNTIYF. In nucleotides, the CDR3 is TGTGCCACCAGTGATTGGGACAGGGCCTCTGTAAACACCATATATTTT. The V and J genes are TRBV24-1 and TRBJ1-3; 9 bases fit TRBD1. The CDR3 is made up of 16 amino acids. The germline CDR1 and CDR2 sequences are KGHDR and SFDVKD.

This clonotype was recorded many times. V usage is TRBV2 and J usage is TRBJ1-5, with D possibly being TRBD1 (6 bases). Trimming cost V 6 bases and J 4 bases, with 13 bases left between them. The CDR3 sequence is 14 residues long. Germline CDR1 SNHLY, CDR2 FYNNEI. Here the CDR3 reads CASRDRSPNQPQHF. CDR3 nucleotides: TGTGCCAGCAGAGACAGGTCGCCGAATCAGCCCCAGCATTTT.

The sample holds a few counts of this clonotype. The genes are TRBV5-1 and TRBJ1-4; D is ambiguous. Germline CDR1 is SGHRS and CDR2 is YFSETQ. The CDR3 length is 15 residues. Deletions cut 0 bases from V and 5 bases from J, with 11 bases between. The CDR3 spells CASSLGLGGNEKLFF. CDR3 sequence (DNA): TGCGCCAGCAGCTTGGGATTAGGAGGGAATGAAAAACTGTTTTTT.

This clonotype was seen at least ten times. J is TRBJ2-5 and V is TRBV6-2 or TRBV6-3; tentatively, D is TRBD2 (6 bases). Looked up from germline, CDR1 is MNHEY and CDR2 is SVGEGT. V dropped 8 bases and J dropped 5 bases, with 12 bases sitting between them. The CDR3 totals 12 residues. The CDR3 region has the DNA TGTGCCAGCGGCACTCGGGGGGAGACCCAGTACTTC. It codes for CASGTRGETQYF.

This clonotype was observed many times. V gene TRBV5-1 combines with J gene TRBJ2-1, with 7 bases fitting TRBD2. Germline V gene sequence: CDR1 SGHRS, CDR2 YFSETQ. CDR3 length: 14 amino acids. V trimming: 0 bases; J trimming: 9 bases; junction bases outside the gene matches: 6. Here the CDR3 DNA reads TGCGCCAGCAGCTTGGATGGGAGGGTTGGTGAGCAGTTCTTC. Protein sequence: CASSLDGRVGEQFF.

The chain carries TRBV6-5 and TRBJ1-1; a possible D gene is TRBD1 (5 bases). Trimming took 0 bases from V and 7 from J, leaving 12 bases between them. This CDR3 has 14 residues. The V gene's germline CDR1 is MNHEY and CDR2 SVGAGI. CDR3: CASSYSTGQDEAFF. CDR3 sequence (DNA): TGTGCCAGCAGTTACTCGACGGGGCAGGATGAAGCTTTCTTT.

In this sample, this clonotype turned up many times. The chain combines TRBV20-1 with TRBJ1-5; D perhaps matches TRBD1 (6 bases). Trimming cost V 0 bases and J 3 bases, with 12 bases left between them. CDR1 and CDR2 from the germline V gene are DFQATT and SNEGSKA (reference sequence). The CDR3 totals 15 residues. CDR3 protein: CSARDHQGHNQPQHF. The CDR3 DNA follows: TGCAGTGCTAGAGATCACCAGGGGCACAATCAGCCCCAGCATTTT.

Ten or more counts support this clonotype. V gene TRBV14 combines with J gene TRBJ1-6; 7 bases line up with TRBD1. After removal of 1 base from V and 2 bases from J, the junction contained 2 bases not matched to a gene. This CDR3 is 16 amino acids long. The germline V gene has CDR1 SGHDN and CDR2 FVKESK. The CDR3 region is CASSQVGTAYNSPLHF. For the CDR3, the DNA is TGTGCCAGCAGCCAAGTAGGGACAGCCTATAATTCACCCCTCCACTTT.

This clonotype appeared many times. CDR3 sequence reads: CASSQSSGANYEQYF. CDR3 coding DNA: TGTGCCAGCAGCCAAAGTTCCGGAGCGAACTACGAGCAGTACTTC. The genes are TRBV4-2 and TRBJ2-7; D gene uncertain. The CDR3 has 15 amino acids. The germline V and J ends were trimmed by 2 bases and 3 bases, with 14 bases remaining between them. The germline V gene has CDR1 LGHNA and CDR2 YNFKEQ.

This clonotype has only a few counts. The J gene is TRBJ1-5, the V gene TRBV4-2; D is perhaps TRBD1 (6 bases). The CDR3 consists of 15 residues. The germline gives CDR1 LGHNA, CDR2 YNFKEQ. Trimming left V 3 bases short and J 0 bases short, with 9 bases between. CDR3 protein: CASSQGANSNQPQHF. DNA of the CDR3: TGTGCCAGCAGCCAGGGGGCCAATAGCAATCAGCCCCAGCATTTT.

This clonotype appeared many times. The chain joins TRBV4-2 to TRBJ2-2, with 7 bases aligning to TRBD2. CDR1 is LGHNA, CDR2 YNFKEQ, per germline. Germline trimming cut 2 bases from V and 1 base from J; bases unmatched to any gene: 4. CDR3 length: 16 residues. The CDR3 DNA sequence: TGTGCCAGCAGCCAAAGCAAGCGGGAGAACACCGGGGAGCTGTTTTTT. This gives the protein CASSQSKRENTGELFF.

As regards this clonotype: Relative to the germline gene, one junction end is altered; a read error may explain this. This chain connects TRBV28 to TRBJ1-2; D unresolved. The CDR3 sequence is 13 residues long. Germline CDR1 and CDR2: MDHEN and SYDVKM. The CDR3 coding sequence is TGTGCCAGCAGTTTCTCCAGAAACTATGACTACACCTTC. It yields the protein CASSFSRNYDYTF.

This clonotype was seen many times. The rearrangement joins TRBV5-8 to TRBJ2-7, with D possibly being TRBD1 or TRBD2 (5 bases each). The V end was cut by 4 bases, the J end by 0 bases, with 23 bases between. The CDR3 covers 18 residues. The germline CDR1 and CDR2 sequences are SGHTS and YDEGEE. CDR3 sequence: CASSPTGWGEGSSYEQYF. CDR3 bases: TGTGCCAGCAGCCCCACGGGATGGGGCGAGGGGTCCTCCTACGAGCAGTACTTC.

This clonotype was observed many times. This chain joins TRBV5-1 and TRBJ1-4, with 8 bases fitting TRBD1. The trim removed 1 base at V and 6 bases at J, leaving 2 bases unmatched. Germline loops: CDR1 SGHRS, CDR2 YFSETQ. CDR3 length: 14 amino acids. CDR3 sequence (DNA): TGCGCCAGCAGCTTGCCGACAGGGGATGAAAAACTGTTTTTT. Its translation: CASSLPTGDEKLFF.

V gene TRBV12-3 or TRBV12-4 combines with J gene TRBJ1-5; TRBD1 might be the D (6 bases). The CDR3 contains 15 residues. Trimming removed 7 bases from V and 2 bases from J, with 15 bases in between. CDR3 in amino acids: CASKFSDSGNQPQHF. CDR3 nucleotides: TGTGCCAGCAAATTCTCGGACAGCGGCAATCAGCCCCAGCATTTT.

A few counts support this clonotype. The gene calls are TRBV19 and TRBJ1-2, with 12 bases matching TRBD1. This CDR3 has 14 residues. Germline V gene sequence: CDR1 LNHDA, CDR2 SQIVND (reference sequence). V gave up 4 bases and J gave up 6 bases; unmatched junction bases: 3. CDR3 protein: CASSRDRGQDGYTF. The CDR3 DNA is TGTGCCAGTAGTAGGGACAGGGGGCAAGATGGCTACACCTTC.

This clonotype was found many times. This chain joins TRBV7-9 and TRBJ1-2; D is undetermined. Trimming pared 8 bases from V and 3 bases from J, leaving 10 bases between. CDR3 length: 12 amino acids. Germline V lookup: CDR1 SEHNR, CDR2 FQNEAQ (reference sequence). CDR3 protein: CASESAHYGYTF. As DNA, the CDR3 is TGTGCCAGCGAGTCAGCTCACTATGGCTACACCTTC.

This clonotype appeared many times. The V call is TRBV7-9, the J call TRBJ1-3; D not certain. From germline, CDR1 is SEHNR and CDR2 FQNEAQ (reference sequence). V gave up 2 bases and J gave up 4 bases, with 9 bases separating them. The CDR3 has 14 residues. CDR3 sequence: CASSLTASGNTIYF. The CDR3 nucleotides read TGTGCCAGCAGCTTAACTGCTTCGGGAAACACCATATATTTT.

In this sample, this clonotype turned up many times. The chain employs TRBV11-2 and TRBJ2-3; no reliable D call. V dropped 0 bases and J dropped 5 bases, with 18 bases sitting between them. The CDR3 totals 17 residues. Looked up from germline, CDR1 is SGHAT and CDR2 is FQNNGV. The CDR3: CASSLDPGQSERDTQYF. In DNA form, the CDR3 reads TGTGCCAGCAGCTTAGATCCGGGCCAGAGCGAGCGAGATACGCAGTATTTT.

At least ten counts were recorded for this clonotype. The chain links TRBV2 to TRBJ2-6, with D possibly matching TRBD1 (6 bases). This CDR3 has 14 residues. Germline CDR1 reads SNHLY; CDR2 reads FYNNEI. Trimming removed 7 bases from V and 2 bases from J, with 9 bases in between. The CDR3 loop reads CASMGATGANVLTF. CDR3 nucleotide sequence: TGTGCCAGCATGGGGGCCACTGGGGCCAACGTCCTGACTTTC.

Ten or more counts support this clonotype. CDR3 protein: CASSLDPAGNTEAFF. CDR3 sequence (DNA): TGTGCCAGCAGCTTAGATCCGGCGGGAAACACTGAAGCTTTCTTT. V gene TRBV7-9 combines with J gene TRBJ1-1; no reliable D call. Germline V gives CDR1 SEHNR, CDR2 FQNEAQ (reference sequence). The CDR3 covers 15 residues. Trimming removed 1 base at V and 2 bases at J, with 11 bases between.